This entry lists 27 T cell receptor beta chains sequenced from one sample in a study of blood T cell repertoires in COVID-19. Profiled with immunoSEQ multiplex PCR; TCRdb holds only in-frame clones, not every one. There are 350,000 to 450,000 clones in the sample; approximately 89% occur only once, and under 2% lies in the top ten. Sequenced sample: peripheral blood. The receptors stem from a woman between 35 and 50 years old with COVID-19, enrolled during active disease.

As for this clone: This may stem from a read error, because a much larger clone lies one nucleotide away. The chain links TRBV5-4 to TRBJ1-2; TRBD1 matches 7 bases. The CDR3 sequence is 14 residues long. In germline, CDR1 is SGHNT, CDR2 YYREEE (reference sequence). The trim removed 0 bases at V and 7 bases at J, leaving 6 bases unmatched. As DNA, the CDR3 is TGTGCCAGCAGCTTGGCCGGGTCAGGGGGTGGCTACACCTTC. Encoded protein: CASSLAGSGGGYTF.

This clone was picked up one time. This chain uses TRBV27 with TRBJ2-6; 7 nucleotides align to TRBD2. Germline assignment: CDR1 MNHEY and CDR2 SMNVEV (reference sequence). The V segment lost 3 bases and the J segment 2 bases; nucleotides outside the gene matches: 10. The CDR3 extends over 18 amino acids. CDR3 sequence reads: CASSFLGGSEAGANVLTF. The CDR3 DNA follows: TGTGCCAGCAGTTTCCTCGGGGGGTCGGAAGCTGGGGCCAACGTCCTGACTTTC.

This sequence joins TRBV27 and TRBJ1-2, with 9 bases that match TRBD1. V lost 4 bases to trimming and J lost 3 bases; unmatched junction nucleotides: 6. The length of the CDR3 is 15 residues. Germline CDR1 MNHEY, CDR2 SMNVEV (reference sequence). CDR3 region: CASSYLGQGYYGYTF. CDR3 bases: TGTGCCAGCAGTTATCTGGGACAGGGATACTATGGCTACACCTTC.

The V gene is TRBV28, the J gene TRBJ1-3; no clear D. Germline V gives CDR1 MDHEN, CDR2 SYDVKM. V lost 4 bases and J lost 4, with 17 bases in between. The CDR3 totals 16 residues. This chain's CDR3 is CASSYRGFWAGNTIYF. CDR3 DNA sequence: TGTGCCAGCAGTTACAGAGGGTTCTGGGCGGGAAACACCATATATTTT. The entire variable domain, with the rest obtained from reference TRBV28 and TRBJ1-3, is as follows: DVKVTQSSRYLVKRTGEKVFLECVQDMDHENMFWYRQDPGLGLRLIYFSYDVKMKEKGDIPEGYSVSREKKERFSLILESASTNQTSMYLCASSYRGFWAGNTIYFGEGSWLTVV.

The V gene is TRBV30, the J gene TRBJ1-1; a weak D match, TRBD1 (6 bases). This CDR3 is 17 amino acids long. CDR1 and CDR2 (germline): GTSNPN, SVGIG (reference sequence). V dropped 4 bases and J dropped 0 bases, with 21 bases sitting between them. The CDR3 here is CAWKAGQSRPMNTEAFF. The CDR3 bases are TGTGCCTGGAAGGCAGGACAGAGTAGGCCCATGAACACTGAAGCTTTCTTT. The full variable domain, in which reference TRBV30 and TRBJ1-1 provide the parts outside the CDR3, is SQTIHQWPATLVQPVGSPLSLECTVEGTSNPNLYWYRQAAGRGLQLLFYSVGIGQISSEVPQNLSASRPQDRQFILSSKKLLLSDSGFYLCAWKAGQSRPMNTEAFFGQGTRLTVV.

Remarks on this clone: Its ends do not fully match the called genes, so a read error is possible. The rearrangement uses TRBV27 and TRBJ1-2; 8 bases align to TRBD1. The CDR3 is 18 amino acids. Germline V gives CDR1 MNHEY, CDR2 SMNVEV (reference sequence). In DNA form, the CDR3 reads TGTGCCAGCAGTCTATCGGTCTGGGAGCAGGGGGCGAGCGGTGGCTACACCTTC. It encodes CASSLSVWEQGASGGYTF.

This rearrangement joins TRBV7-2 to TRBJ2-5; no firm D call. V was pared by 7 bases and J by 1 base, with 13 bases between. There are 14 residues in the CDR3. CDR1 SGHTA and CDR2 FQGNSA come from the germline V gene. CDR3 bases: TGTGCCAGCACCCTCCCCGGCGGCCAAGAGACCCAGTACTTC. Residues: CASTLPGGQETQYF. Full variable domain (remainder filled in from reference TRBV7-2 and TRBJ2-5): GAGVSQSPSNKVTEKGKDVELRCDPISGHTALYWYRQSLGQGLEFLIYFQGNSAPDKSGLPSDRFSAERTGGSVSTLTIQRTQQEDSAVYLCASTLPGGQETQYFGPGTRLLVL.

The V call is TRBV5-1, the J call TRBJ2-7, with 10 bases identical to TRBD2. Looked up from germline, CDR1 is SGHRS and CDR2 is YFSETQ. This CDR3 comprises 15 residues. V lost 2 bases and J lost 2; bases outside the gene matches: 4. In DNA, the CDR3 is TGCGCCAGCAGCTTAGGGACTAGCGCGCCCTACGAGCAGTACTTC. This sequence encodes CASSLGTSAPYEQYF.

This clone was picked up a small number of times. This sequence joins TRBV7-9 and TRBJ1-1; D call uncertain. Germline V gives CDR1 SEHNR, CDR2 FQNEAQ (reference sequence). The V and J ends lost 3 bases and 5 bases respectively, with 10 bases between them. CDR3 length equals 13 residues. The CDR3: CASSLIGGTEAFF. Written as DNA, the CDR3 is TGTGCCAGCAGCTTGATTGGAGGTACTGAAGCTTTCTTT.

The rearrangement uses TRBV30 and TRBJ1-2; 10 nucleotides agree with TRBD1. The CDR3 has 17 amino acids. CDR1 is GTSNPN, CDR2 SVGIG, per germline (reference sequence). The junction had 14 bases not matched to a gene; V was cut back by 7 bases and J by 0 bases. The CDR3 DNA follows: TGTGCCTCTACCCCTCCGGGACAGGGGTTAGCTAACTATGGCTACACCTTC. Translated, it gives CASTPPGQGLANYGYTF.

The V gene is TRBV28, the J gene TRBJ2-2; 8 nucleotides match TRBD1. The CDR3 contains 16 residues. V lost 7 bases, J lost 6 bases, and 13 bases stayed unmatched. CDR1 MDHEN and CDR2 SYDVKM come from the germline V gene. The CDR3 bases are TGTGCCAGCACCCTAGGGGGACAGGTCATAGCCGGGGAGCTGTTTTTT. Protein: CASTLGGQVIAGELFF.

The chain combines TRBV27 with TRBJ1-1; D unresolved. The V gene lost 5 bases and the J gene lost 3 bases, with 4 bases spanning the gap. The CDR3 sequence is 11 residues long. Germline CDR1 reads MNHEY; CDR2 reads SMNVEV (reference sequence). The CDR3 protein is CASSRDTEAFF. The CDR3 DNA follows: TGTGCCAGCAGTCGGGACACTGAAGCTTTCTTT.

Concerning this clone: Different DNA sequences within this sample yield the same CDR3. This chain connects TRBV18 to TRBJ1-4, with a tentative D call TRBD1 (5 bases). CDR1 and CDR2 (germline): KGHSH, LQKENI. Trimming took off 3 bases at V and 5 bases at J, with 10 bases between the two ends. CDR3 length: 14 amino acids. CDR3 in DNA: TGTGCCAGCTCACCGGGGCAGGGCAATGAAAAACTGTTTTTT. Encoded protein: CASSPGQGNEKLFF.

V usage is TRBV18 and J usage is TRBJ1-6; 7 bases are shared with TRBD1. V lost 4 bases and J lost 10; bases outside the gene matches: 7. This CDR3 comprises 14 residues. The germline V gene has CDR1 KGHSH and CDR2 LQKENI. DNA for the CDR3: TGTGCCAGCTCACTCAGGGACAGAAACTCACCCCTCCACTTT. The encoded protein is CASSLRDRNSPLHF.

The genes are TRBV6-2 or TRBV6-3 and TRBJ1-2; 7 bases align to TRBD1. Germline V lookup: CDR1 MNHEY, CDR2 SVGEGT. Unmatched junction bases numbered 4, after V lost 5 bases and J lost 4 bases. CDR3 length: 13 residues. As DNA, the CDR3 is TGTGCCAGCAGTCGGGACAGTGTCTATGGCTACACCTTC. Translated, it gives CASSRDSVYGYTF.

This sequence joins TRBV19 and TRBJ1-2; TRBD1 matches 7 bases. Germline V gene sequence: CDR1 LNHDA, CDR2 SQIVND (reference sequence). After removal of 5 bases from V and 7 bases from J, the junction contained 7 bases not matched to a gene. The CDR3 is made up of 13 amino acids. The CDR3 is CASSVDRLAGYTF. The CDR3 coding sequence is TGTGCCAGTAGTGTGGACAGGCTTGCTGGCTACACCTTC.

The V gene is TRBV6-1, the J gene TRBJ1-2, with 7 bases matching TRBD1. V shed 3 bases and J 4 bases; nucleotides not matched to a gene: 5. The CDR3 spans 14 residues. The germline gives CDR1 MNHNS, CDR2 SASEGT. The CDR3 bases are TGTGCCAGCAGTGACAGGGGGGCGTCCTATGGCTACACCTTC. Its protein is CASSDRGASYGYTF.

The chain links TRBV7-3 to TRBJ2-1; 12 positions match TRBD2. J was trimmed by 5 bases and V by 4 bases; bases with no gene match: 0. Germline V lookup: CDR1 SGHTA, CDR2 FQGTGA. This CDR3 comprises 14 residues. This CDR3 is CASSSSGGDNEQFF. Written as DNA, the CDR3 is TGTGCCAGCAGCTCTAGCGGGGGGGACAATGAGCAGTTCTTC.

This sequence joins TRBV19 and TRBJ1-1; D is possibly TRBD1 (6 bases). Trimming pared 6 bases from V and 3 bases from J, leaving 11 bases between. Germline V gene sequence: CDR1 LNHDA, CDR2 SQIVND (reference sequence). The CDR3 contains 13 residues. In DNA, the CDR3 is TGTGCCAGTAGCAGGGGTAAGGACACTGAAGCTTTCTTT. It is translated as CASSRGKDTEAFF.

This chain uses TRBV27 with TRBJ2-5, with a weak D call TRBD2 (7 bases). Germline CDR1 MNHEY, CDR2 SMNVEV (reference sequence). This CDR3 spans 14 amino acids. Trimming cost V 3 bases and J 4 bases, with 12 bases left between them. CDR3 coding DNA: TGTGCCAGCAGTTTGGTGGGAGGGGGAGAGACCCAGTACTTC. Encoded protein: CASSLVGGGETQYF.

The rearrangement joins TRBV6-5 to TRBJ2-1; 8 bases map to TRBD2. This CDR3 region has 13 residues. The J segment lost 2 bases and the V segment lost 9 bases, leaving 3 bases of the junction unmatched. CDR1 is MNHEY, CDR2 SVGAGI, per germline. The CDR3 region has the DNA TGTGCCAGTAGCGGGGAGACCTACAATGAGCAGTTCTTC. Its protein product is CASSGETYNEQFF.

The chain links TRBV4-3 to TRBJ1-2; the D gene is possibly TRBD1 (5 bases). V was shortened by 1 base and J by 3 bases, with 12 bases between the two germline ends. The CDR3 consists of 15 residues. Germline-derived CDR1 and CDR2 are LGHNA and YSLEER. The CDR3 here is CASSQGRRGDYGYTF. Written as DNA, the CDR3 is TGCGCCAGCAGCCAAGGTAGAAGGGGCGACTATGGCTACACCTTC.

The CDR3 region is CASSSPAGWGNQPQHF. DNA for the CDR3: TGTGCCAGCAGTTCCCCCGCGGGATGGGGCAATCAGCCCCAGCATTTT. The chain joins TRBV28 to TRBJ1-5; D is undetermined. V lost 4 bases and J 2 bases, leaving 15 bases between the germline ends. Germline V gene lookup returns CDR1 MDHEN and CDR2 SYDVKM. This CDR3 comprises 16 residues.

CDR3 amino acids: CASSLNTENTEAFF. CDR3 DNA: TGCGCCAGCAGCTTGAACACAGAAAACACTGAAGCTTTCTTT. The V call is TRBV5-1, the J call TRBJ1-1; D is undetermined. V lost 1 base and J 2 bases, leaving 9 bases between the germline ends. The V gene's germline CDR1 is SGHRS and CDR2 YFSETQ. There are 14 residues in the CDR3.

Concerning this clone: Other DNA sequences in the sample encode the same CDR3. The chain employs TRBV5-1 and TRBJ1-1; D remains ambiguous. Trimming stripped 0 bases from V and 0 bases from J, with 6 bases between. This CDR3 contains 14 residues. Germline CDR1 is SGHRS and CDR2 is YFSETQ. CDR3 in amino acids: CASSLGLMNTEAFF. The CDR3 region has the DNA TGCGCCAGCAGCTTGGGACTAATGAACACTGAAGCTTTCTTT.

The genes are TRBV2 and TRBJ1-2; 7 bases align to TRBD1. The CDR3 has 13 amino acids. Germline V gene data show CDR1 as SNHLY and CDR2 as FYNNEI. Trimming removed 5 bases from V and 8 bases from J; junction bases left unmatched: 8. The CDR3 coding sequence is TGTGCCAGCAGTACCTACAGGGGTGGAGGCTACACCTTC. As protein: CASSTYRGGGYTF.

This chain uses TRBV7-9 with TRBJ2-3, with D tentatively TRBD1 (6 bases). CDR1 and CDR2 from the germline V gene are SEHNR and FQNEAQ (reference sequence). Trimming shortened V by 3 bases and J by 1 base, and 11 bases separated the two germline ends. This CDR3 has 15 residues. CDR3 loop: CASSFQGKRTDTQYF. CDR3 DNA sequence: TGTGCCAGCAGCTTTCAGGGGAAACGCACAGATACGCAGTATTTT.